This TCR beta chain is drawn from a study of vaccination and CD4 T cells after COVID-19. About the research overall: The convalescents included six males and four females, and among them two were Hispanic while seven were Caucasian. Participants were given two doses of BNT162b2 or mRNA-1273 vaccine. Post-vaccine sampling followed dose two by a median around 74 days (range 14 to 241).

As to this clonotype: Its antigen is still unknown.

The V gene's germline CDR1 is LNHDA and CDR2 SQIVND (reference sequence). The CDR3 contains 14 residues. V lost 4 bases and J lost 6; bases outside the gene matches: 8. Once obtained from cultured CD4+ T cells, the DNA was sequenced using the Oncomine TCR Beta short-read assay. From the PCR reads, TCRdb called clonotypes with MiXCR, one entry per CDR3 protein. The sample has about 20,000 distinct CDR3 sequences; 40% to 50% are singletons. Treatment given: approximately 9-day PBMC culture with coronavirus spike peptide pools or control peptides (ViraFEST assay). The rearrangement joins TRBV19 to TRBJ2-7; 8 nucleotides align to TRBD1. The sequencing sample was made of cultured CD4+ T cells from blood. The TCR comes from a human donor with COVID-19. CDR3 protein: CASSNRGDTLEQYF. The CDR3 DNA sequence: TGTGCCAGTAGTAACAGGGGGGATACCCTCGAGCAGTACTTC.